This T cell receptor beta chain was found in a study of a mutant IDH1 vaccine in newly diagnosed glioma. Overall study context: The study held visit V12 at week 35 and visit V13 at week 47.

On this clone itself: The antigen is undetermined.

Repertoires were generated with immunoSEQ multiplex PCR, while TCRdb's copy carries only in-frame clones and drops some. The sample carries about 66,000 clones, roughly 68% recorded once. As to time point: week 35, safety follow-up. All doses held 300 ug of mutant IDH1 20-mer peptide, with topical imiquimod. The CDR3 has 14 residues. Per the germline V gene, CDR1 is SGHTA and CDR2 is FQGNSA. The V gene lost 3 bases and the J gene lost 5 bases, with 10 bases spanning the gap. This TCR derives from a man in his fifties or sixties with glioma. The chain combines TRBV7-2 with TRBJ2-2; D possibly matches TRBD1 or TRBD2 (5 bases each). The specimen comprised PBMCs, sampled from a glioma patient whose treatment included an IDH1 peptide vaccine. In DNA form, the CDR3 reads TGTGCCAGCAGCTTCGGGACCTATACCGGGGAGCTGTTTTTT. Protein sequence: CASSFGTYTGELFF.